This TCR beta chain was obtained from a study of control samples from healthy donors and cancer patients. The table came from immunoSEQ multiplex PCR; TCRdb's copy has only in-frame clones and leaves some out. The sample lists roughly 100,000 clones; roughly 91% were seen once. Unmatched junction bases numbered 7, after V lost 3 bases and J lost 5 bases. The germline CDR1 and CDR2 sequences are PRHDT and FYEKMQ (reference sequence). CDR3 size: 15 residues. This chain links TRBV13 with TRBJ1-1; 9 bases are a match to TRBD1. Sequenced sample: PBMCs. The TCR was taken from a man in his fifties or sixties with lung cancer. CDR3 amino acids: CASSFRTGGRTEAFF. CDR3 DNA: TGTGCCAGCAGCTTCCGTACAGGGGGCCGGACTGAAGCTTTCTTT.